These 11 T cell receptor beta chains share one sample of origin, sequenced in a study of cytomegalovirus exposure and HLA in healthy donors. PCR employed 60 Vbeta and 13 Jbeta primers. TCRdb's table, derived via immunoSEQ multiplex PCR, lists solely in-frame clones and lacks some. The sample lists about 140,000 clones, about 75% occurring once. Material for sequencing was PBMCs. The receptor source for this set is a man between 35 and 55 years old in good health and CMV-seronegative.

The chain has TRBV5-4 and TRBJ2-3, with 9 bases fitting TRBD2. Germline trimming cut 2 bases from V and 1 base from J; bases unmatched to any gene: 2. Germline values: CDR1 SGHNT, CDR2 YYREEE (reference sequence). The CDR3 has 15 amino acids. The CDR3 region is CASSLASGGTDTQYF. The CDR3 DNA is TGTGCCAGCAGCTTAGCTAGCGGGGGCACAGATACGCAGTATTTT. Combining the CDR3 with reference TRBV5-4 and TRBJ2-3 gives the whole variable domain ETGVTQSPTHLIKTRGQQVTLRCSSQSGHNTVSWYQQALGQGPQFIFQYYREEENGRGNFPPRFSGLQFPNYSSELNVNALELDDSALYLCASSLASGGTDTQYFGPGTRLTVL.

This clone was observed a handful of times. In nucleotides, the CDR3 is TGTGCCAGCAGCCCGACAGGGCTCAGCGCCTACGAGCAGTACTTC. Its translation: CASSPTGLSAYEQYF. This chain uses TRBV13 with TRBJ2-7; TRBD1 matches 7 bases. Germline V gives CDR1 PRHDT, CDR2 FYEKMQ (reference sequence). CDR3 length: 15 amino acids. The ends lost 5 bases at V and 2 bases at J; junction bases unmatched: 9.

The chain has TRBV2 and TRBJ1-1; D might be TRBD1 (6 bases). The CDR3 runs to 13 residues. Per germline, CDR1 SNHLY and CDR2 FYNNEI. The ends were cut back, 10 bases at V and 4 bases at J, with 16 bases in the middle. The CDR3 region has the DNA TGTGCCACCACCACCCAGGGGACCACTGAAGCTTTCTTT. Translated: CATTTQGTTEAFF.

The chain carries TRBV9 and TRBJ2-7; tentatively, D is TRBD2 (7 bases). Germline CDR1 SGDLS, CDR2 YYNGEE. The CDR3 is made up of 14 amino acids. The ends were cut back, 6 bases at V and 5 bases at J, with 18 bases in the middle. CDR3 in amino acids: CASTLGGATNEQYF. The DNA of the CDR3 is TGTGCCAGCACCCTTGGGGGGGCGACGAACGAGCAGTACTTC.

This chain joins TRBV7-5 and TRBJ2-3; TRBD2 is taken as the D call from the table, unchecked against the DNA. TRBV7-5 is listed as a pseudogene. The CDR3 extends over 20 amino acids. The CDR3 spells CARSLVFPEGTRLCTDTQYF. Written as DNA, the CDR3 is TGTGCCAGAAGCTTAGTGTTCCCGGAGGGAACTAGACTGTGCACAGATACGCAGTATTTT.

V and J are TRBV27 and TRBJ2-1; D is possibly TRBD2 (7 bases). The CDR3 is made up of 13 amino acids. Trimming stripped 6 bases from V and 6 bases from J, with 12 bases between. CDR1 is MNHEY and CDR2 is SMNVEV in the germline V gene (reference sequence). The CDR3 DNA reads TGTGCCAGCAGCAGAGGGGGGGCCAATGAGCAGTTCTTC. As protein: CASSRGGANEQFF.

The table lists this clone with a count of one. The V gene is TRBV7-8, the J gene TRBJ2-4; 15 positions match TRBD2. Looked up from germline, CDR1 is SGHVS and CDR2 is FQNEAQ. The length of the CDR3 is 15 residues. The CDR3 DNA sequence: TGTGCTAGCGGGACTAGCGGGGGGGCCAAAAACATTCAGTACTTC. This translates into CASGTSGGAKNIQYF.

CDR3 coding DNA: TGCGCCAGCAGCCCGCTTGGGGCCAACTATGGCTACACCTTC. Translated, it gives CASSPLGANYGYTF. The chain joins TRBV4-1 to TRBJ1-2, with a possible D match to TRBD1 (5 bases). CDR3 length: 14 residues. The V gene lost 4 bases and the J gene lost 2 bases, with 11 bases spanning the gap. The germline CDR1 and CDR2 sequences are MGHRA and YSYEKL.

The chain joins TRBV5-1 to TRBJ2-7; 8 bases line up with TRBD1. V trimming: 4 bases; J trimming: 5 bases; junction bases outside the gene matches: 8. CDR1 is SGHRS, CDR2 YFSETQ, per germline. The CDR3 is 14 amino acids. The CDR3 coding sequence is TGCGCCAGCAGCCCGGACAGGGCGACCAACGAGCAGTACTTC. Translation gives CASSPDRATNEQYF.

This clone was recorded a few times. V and J are TRBV27 and TRBJ1-1; the match to TRBD1 covers 9 bases. Germline loops: CDR1 MNHEY, CDR2 SMNVEV (reference sequence). J was trimmed by 10 bases and V by 3 bases; bases with no gene match: 6. CDR3 length: 13 residues. The CDR3 loop is CASSFGTGWVAFF. The CDR3 coding sequence is TGTGCCAGCAGTTTTGGGACAGGGTGGGTAGCTTTCTTT.

The gene calls are TRBV19 and TRBJ1-4, with D possibly TRBD1 on 5 matching bases. Trimming cost V 5 bases and J 7 bases, with 29 bases left between them. CDR1 and CDR2 from the germline V gene are LNHDA and SQIVND (reference sequence). The CDR3 sequence is 19 residues long. CDR3 nucleotides: TGTGCCAGTAGTTCCTCTATACGGGACTACACATTATTAGGTGAAAAACTGTTTTTT. Translation: CASSSSIRDYTLLGEKLFF.